This entry features one T cell receptor beta chain sequence. Method: immunoSEQ multiplex PCR; TCRdb's copy keeps in-frame clones and lacks some. Of 130,000 to 150,000 clones listed, around 90% are singletons. This specimen comes from a study of blood T cell repertoires in COVID-19. The V gene lost 1 base and the J gene lost 7 bases, with 13 bases spanning the gap. The CDR3 contains 14 residues. The germline gives CDR1 MNHNS, CDR2 SASEGT. The V gene is TRBV6-1, the J gene TRBJ1-2; D might be TRBD1 (6 bases). The source of this sequence is a human donor in a cohort sampled during active COVID-19. Sequenced: peripheral blood. CDR3: CASSEVLQGFGYTF. The CDR3 bases are TGTGCCAGCAGTGAAGTACTACAGGGTTTTGGCTACACCTTC.